This section outlines one T cell receptor beta chain sequence together with its context. Produced via immunoSEQ multiplex PCR; TCRdb's table is partial and in-frame only. This table holds 70,000 to 85,000 clones, 90% to 95% found once. This sample was included in a study of T cell changes during pregnancy in multiple sclerosis. The CDR3 extends over 14 amino acids. The ends lost 4 bases at V and 1 base at J; junction bases unmatched: 3. Per germline, CDR1 SGHDN and CDR2 FVKESK. The V gene is TRBV14, the J gene TRBJ2-5, with 7 bases aligning to TRBD2. This TCR was sampled from a female donor with multiple sclerosis, enrolled in a pregnancy study. This sample comprised peripheral blood, obtained before pregnancy. The CDR3 DNA reads as TGTGCCAGCAGCCTGGGAGGGCTCCAAGAGACCCAGTACTTC. This translates into CASSLGGLQETQYF.